These T cell receptor beta chains were read from a single sample in a study of blood T cell repertoires in COVID-19. Produced via immunoSEQ multiplex PCR; TCRdb's table is partial and in-frame only. The table lists about 230,000 clones, around 90% of them singletons. Input material: PBMCs or T cells enriched from blood (not recorded which). All receptors derive from a woman aged 30 to 39 who had been exposed to COVID-19. CDR3s include the opening cysteine and the closing phenylalanine or tryptophan. A D gene is named only where the DNA matches it firmly. Some rows mark clone size as missing; the rest say once, few, many or name a class of expanded clone.

TRBV6-5	TRBD1	TRBJ2-2	NA	TGTGCCAGCAGTCCACAGGGGGGCATCACCGGGGAGCTGTTTTTT	CASSPQGGITGELFF
TRBV27	TRBD1	TRBJ2-7	NA	TGTGCCAGCAGTTGGACAGGGGGCCTTTACGAGCAGTACTTC	CASSWTGGLYEQYF
TRBV2	TRBD1	TRBJ1-1	NA	TGTGCCAGCAGTGTGCAGGGGGCGACTGAAGCTTTCTTT	CASSVQGATEAFF
TRBV2	TRBD2	TRBJ2-4	many	TGTGCCAGCAGTGCTCAGACTAGCGGACCCCTAGCCAAAAACATTCAGTACTTC	CASSAQTSGPLAKNIQYF
TRBV29-1	TRBD1	TRBJ2-7	NA	TGCAGCGTCCCGGGACAGGGCTACGAGCAGTACTTC	CSVPGQGYEQYF
TRBV5-1	TRBD2	TRBJ2-3	NA	TGCGCCAGCAGTATCGGGACTAGAGGGGATACGCAGTATTTT	CASSIGTRGDTQYF
TRBV11-2	NA	TRBJ1-2	NA	TGTGCCAGCAGCTTGCCCGGGAGAGTGGGAAACTATGGCTACACCTTC	CASSLPGRVGNYGYTF
TRBV19	TRBD2	TRBJ2-2	NA	TGTGCCAGTAGTGCCCCGGGACTAGTCGCCGGGGAGCTGTTTTTT	CASSAPGLVAGELFF
TRBV5-8	NA	TRBJ1-1	NA	TGTGCCAGCAGCTGGCGGGACCGGAACACTGAAGCTTTCTTT	CASSWRDRNTEAFF
TRBV19	TRBD1	TRBJ2-7	NA	TGTGCCACCAAACCCGGGACAGATCCCTACGGGCAGTACTTC	CATKPGTDPYGQYF
TRBV27	NA	TRBJ1-4	NA	TGTGCCAGCAGTCCCGGACAGCCTAATGAAAAACTGTTTTTT	CASSPGQPNEKLFF
TRBV19	NA	TRBJ1-5	NA	TGTGCCAGTAGTAGTCAGGGGAATCAGCCCCAGCATTTT	CASSSQGNQPQHF
TRBV19	TRBD2	TRBJ2-7	NA	TGTGCCAGTAGTATAGCGGGGGAGGGCCCCTACGAGCAGTACTTC	CASSIAGEGPYEQYF
TRBV5-5	TRBD1	TRBJ1-5	NA	TGTGCCAGCAGCTGGAGGACAGGCTCCAATCAGCCCCAGCATTTT	CASSWRTGSNQPQHF
TRBV18	NA	TRBJ1-1	few	TGTGCCAGCTCACGGGCCACAGAAGAAGCTTTCTTT	CASSRATEEAFF
TRBV5-5	NA	TRBJ1-5	NA	TGTGCCAGCAGTCTCCAGGCAGGGGTCCTATATCAGCCCCAGCATTTT	CASSLQAGVLYQPQHF
TRBV14	NA	TRBJ2-7	NA	TGTGCCAGCAGCCAAGTAGGGAGCTACGAGCAGTACTTC	CASSQVGSYEQYF
TRBV5-5	NA	TRBJ2-3	NA	TGTGCCAGCAGCTTGGCCCTAGTCGGTGCGTGGAGCACAGATACGCAGTATTTT	CASSLALVGAWSTDTQYF
TRBV19	TRBD1	TRBJ1-1	NA	TGTGCCAGTAGTCCATTGACAGGGGGCGAAAACACTGAAGCTTTCTTT	CASSPLTGGENTEAFF
TRBV6-5	TRBD1	TRBJ1-2	NA	TGTGCCAGCTTCGGGACAGCTAACTATGGCTACACCTTC	CASFGTANYGYTF
TRBV6-2/TRBV6-3	TRBD2	TRBJ2-3	NA	TGTGCCAGCAGTTACTCGCTTTCCGGGACTAGCGGGGCCACAGATACGCAGTATTTT	CASSYSLSGTSGATDTQYF
TRBV5-1	TRBD2	TRBJ2-1	NA	TGCGCCAGCAGCTTGGCCCCGGGACTAGGGAATGAGCAGTTCTTC	CASSLAPGLGNEQFF
TRBV5-6	NA	TRBJ1-3	NA	TGTGCCAGCAGCTTGTATACGGTCTCTGGAAACACCATATATTTT	CASSLYTVSGNTIYF
TRBV7-6	TRBD2	TRBJ2-1	NA	TGTGCCAGCAGCCTAGCGGGAGGGAGTGAGCAGTTCTTC	CASSLAGGSEQFF
TRBV29-1	TRBD1	TRBJ2-2	NA	TGCAGCGTTGGGACAGGGGGAAAGACCGGGGAGCTGTTTTTT	CSVGTGGKTGELFF
TRBV28	TRBD2	TRBJ2-3	NA	TGTGCCAGCAGTTTACCCTCTGCGGGAGGGACAAAGGGTGATACGCAGTATTTT	CASSLPSAGGTKGDTQYF
TRBV4-1	NA	TRBJ2-2	NA	TGCGCCAGCAGCCAGTTTAACCGCGCCTTGGCCGGGGAGCTGTTTTTT	CASSQFNRALAGELFF
TRBV9	NA	TRBJ2-7	NA	TGTGCCAGCAGCGTACTCAGTTCACCCTACGAGCAGTACTTC	CASSVLSSPYEQYF
TRBV30	NA	TRBJ1-2	NA	TGTGCCTGGAGTGTACTAGGTTACTATGGCTACACCTTC	CAWSVLGYYGYTF